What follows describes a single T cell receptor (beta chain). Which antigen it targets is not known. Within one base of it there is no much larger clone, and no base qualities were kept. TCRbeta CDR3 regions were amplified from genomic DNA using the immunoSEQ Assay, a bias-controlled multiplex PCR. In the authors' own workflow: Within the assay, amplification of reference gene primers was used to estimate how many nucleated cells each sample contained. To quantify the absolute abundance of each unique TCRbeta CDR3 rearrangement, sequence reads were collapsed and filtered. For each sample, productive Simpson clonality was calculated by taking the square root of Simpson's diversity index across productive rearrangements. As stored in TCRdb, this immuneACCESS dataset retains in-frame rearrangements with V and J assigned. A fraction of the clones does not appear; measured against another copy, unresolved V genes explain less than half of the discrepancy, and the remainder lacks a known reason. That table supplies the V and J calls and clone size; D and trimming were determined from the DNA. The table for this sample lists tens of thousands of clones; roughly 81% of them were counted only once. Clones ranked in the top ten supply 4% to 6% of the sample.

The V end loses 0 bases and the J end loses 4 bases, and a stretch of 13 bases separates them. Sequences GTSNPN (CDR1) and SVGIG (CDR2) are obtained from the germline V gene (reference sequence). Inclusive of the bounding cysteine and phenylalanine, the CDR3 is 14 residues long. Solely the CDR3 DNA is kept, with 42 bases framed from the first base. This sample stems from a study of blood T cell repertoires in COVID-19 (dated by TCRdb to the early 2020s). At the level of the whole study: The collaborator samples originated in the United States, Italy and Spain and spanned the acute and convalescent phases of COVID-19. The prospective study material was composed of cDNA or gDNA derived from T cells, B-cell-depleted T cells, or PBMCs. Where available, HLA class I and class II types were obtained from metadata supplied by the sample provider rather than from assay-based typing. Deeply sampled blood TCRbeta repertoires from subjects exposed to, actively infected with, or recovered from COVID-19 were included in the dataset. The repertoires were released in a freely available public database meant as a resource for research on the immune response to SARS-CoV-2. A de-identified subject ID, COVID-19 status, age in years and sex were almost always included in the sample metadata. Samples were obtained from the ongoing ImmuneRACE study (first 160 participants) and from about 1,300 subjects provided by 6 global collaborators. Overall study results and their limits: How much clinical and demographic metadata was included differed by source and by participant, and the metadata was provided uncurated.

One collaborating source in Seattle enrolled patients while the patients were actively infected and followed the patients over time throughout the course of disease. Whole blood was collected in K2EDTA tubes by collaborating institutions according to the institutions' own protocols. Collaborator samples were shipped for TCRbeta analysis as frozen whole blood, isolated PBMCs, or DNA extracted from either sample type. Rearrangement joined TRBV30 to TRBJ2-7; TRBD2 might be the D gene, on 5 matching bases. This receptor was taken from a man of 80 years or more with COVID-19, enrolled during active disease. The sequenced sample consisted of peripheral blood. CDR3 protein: CAWSVTPRAYEQYF. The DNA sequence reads TGTGCCTGGAGTGTAACCCCGAGGGCTTACGAGCAGTACTTC. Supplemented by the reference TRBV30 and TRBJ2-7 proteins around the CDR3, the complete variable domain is SQTIHQWPATLVQPVGSPLSLECTVEGTSNPNLYWYRQAAGRGLQLLFYSVGIGQISSEVPQNLSASRPQDRQFILSSKKLLLSDSGFYLCAWSVTPRAYEQYFGPGTRLTVT.